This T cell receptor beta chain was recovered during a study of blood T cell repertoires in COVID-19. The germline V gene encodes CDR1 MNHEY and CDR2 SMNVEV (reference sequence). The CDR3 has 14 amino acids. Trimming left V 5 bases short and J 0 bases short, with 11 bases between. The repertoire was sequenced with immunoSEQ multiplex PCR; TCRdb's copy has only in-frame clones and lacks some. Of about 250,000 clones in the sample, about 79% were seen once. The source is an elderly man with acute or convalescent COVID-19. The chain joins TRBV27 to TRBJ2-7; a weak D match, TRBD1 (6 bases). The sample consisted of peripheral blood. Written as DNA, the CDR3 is TGTGCCAGCAGTCTTAACAGGGCCTCCTACGAGCAGTACTTC. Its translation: CASSLNRASYEQYF.